The clone carrying this T cell receptor (delta chain) was seen at least ten times. Its antigen remains unidentified. The CDR3 has 17 residues. V lost 2 bases to trimming and J lost 0 bases; unmatched junction nucleotides: 3. CDR1 GEAIGNYY and CDR2 EKD come from the germline V gene. This specimen belongs to a study of γδ T cells in repeated Plasmodium falciparum infection. The overall study: Over approximately 640 days, donors received four mosquito-bite P. falciparum NF54 infections.

TCRdb re-called clones from the multiplex PCR reads via CATT. The data hold 75,000 to 100,000 delta-chain clones, with almost 1.5% observed a single time. Bulk repertoires came from Vgamma9/Vdelta2+ or Vdelta2-negative gammadelta T cells flow-sorted from PBMC. Study outcomes and limitations: Malian children's Vdelta2-negative repertoires appeared more expanded and less diverse than Australians'.

The sequenced sample consisted of gamma-delta T cells from blood. This sequence joins TRDV2 and TRDJ3, with TRDD3 matching 7 bases. TCRdb leaves out the J gene; it was filled in here by matching the DNA to germline. This TCR was sampled from a pool of human donors (malaria-infected and uninfected, not separated). The CDR3 is CACDNTGDSWDTRQMFF. For the CDR3, the DNA is TGTGCCTGTGACAATACTGGGGACTCCTGGGACACCCGACAGATGTTTTTC.